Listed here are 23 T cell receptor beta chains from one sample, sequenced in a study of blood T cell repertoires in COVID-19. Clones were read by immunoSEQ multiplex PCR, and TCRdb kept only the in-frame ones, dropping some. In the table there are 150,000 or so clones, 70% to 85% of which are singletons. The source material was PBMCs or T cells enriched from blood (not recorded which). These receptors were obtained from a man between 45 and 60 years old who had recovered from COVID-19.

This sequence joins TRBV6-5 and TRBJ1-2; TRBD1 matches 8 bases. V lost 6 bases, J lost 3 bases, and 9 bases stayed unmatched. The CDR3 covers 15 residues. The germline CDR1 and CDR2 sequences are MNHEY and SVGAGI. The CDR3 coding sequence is TGTGCCAGCAGGGGGGACAGGAGTGGACACTATGGCTACACCTTC. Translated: CASRGDRSGHYGYTF.

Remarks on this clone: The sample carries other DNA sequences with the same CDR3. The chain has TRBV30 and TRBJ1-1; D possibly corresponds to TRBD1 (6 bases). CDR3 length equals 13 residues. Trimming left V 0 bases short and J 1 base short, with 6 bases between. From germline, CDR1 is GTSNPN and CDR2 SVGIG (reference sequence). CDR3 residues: CAWSVGGNTEAFF. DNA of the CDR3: TGTGCCTGGAGTGTAGGGGGGAACACTGAAGCTTTCTTT.

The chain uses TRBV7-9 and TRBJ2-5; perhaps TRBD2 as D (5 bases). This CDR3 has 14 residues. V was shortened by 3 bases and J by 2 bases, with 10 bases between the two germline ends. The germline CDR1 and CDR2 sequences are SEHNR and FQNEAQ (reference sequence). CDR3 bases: TGTGCCAGCAGCTTCACCGGGAAACAAGAGACCCAGTACTTC. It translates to CASSFTGKQETQYF.

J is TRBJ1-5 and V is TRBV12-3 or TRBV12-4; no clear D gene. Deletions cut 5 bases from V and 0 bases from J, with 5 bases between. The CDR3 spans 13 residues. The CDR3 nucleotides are TGTGCCAGCAGTCGAGATAGCAATCAGCCCCAGCATTTT. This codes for CASSRDSNQPQHF.

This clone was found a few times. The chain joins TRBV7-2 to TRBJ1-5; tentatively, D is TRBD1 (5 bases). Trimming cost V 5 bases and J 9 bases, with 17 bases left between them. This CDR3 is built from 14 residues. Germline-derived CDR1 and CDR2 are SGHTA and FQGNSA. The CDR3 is CASSPDSHPGPQHF. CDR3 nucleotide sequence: TGTGCCAGCAGCCCAGACAGCCATCCAGGGCCCCAGCATTTT.

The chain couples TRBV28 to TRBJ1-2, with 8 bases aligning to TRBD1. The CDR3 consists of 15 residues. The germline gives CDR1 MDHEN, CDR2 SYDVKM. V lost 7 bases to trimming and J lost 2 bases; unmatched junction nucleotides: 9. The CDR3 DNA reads TGTGCCAGCACCTCCGGGACAGGAAAAAACTATGGCTACACCTTC. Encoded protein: CASTSGTGKNYGYTF.

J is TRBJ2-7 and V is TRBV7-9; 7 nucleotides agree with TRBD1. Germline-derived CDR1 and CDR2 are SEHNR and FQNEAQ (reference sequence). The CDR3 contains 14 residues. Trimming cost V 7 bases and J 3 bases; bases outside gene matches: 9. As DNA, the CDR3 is TGTGCCAGCAAGACGACAGGGATTTACTACGAGCAGTACTTC. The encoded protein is CASKTTGIYYEQYF. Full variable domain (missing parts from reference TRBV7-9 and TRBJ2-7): DTGVSQNPRHKITKRGQNVTFRCDPISEHNRLYWYRQTLGQGPEFLTYFQNEAQLEKSRLLSDRFSAERPKGSFSTLEIQRTEQGDSAMYLCASKTTGIYYEQYFGPGTRLTVT.

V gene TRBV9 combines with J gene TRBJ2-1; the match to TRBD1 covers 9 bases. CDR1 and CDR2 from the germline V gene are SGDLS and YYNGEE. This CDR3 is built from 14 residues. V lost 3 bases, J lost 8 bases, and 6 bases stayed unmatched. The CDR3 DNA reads TGTGCCAGCAGCGGGAGCCGGGACAGGGATGAGCAGTTCTTC. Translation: CASSGSRDRDEQFF.

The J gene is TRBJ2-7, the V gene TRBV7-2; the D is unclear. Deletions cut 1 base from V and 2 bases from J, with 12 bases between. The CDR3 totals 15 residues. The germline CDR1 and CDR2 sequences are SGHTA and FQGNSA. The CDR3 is CASSLEPLLTYEQYF. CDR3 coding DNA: TGTGCCAGCAGCTTAGAGCCCCTACTGACCTACGAGCAGTACTTC.

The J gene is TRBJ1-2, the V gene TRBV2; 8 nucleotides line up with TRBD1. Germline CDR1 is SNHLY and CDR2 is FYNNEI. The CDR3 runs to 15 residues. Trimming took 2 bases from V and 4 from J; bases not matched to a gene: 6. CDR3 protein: CASSERDRRFYGYTF. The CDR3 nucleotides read TGTGCCAGCAGTGAAAGGGACAGGAGATTCTATGGCTACACCTTC.

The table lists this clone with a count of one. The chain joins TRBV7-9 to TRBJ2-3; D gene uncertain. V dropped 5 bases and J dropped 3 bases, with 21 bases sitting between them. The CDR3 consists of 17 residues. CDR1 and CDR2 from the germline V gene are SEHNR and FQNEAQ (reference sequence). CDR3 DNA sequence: TGTGCCAGCAGCCCGCTAGGTGGCCCGATACGGACAGATACGCAGTATTTT. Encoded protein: CASSPLGGPIRTDTQYF.

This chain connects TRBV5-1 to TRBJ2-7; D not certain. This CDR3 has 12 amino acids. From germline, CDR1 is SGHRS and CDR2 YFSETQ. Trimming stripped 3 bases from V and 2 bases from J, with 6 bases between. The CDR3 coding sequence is TGCGCCAGCAGCTCCTCCGCCTACGAGCAGTACTTC. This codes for CASSSSAYEQYF.

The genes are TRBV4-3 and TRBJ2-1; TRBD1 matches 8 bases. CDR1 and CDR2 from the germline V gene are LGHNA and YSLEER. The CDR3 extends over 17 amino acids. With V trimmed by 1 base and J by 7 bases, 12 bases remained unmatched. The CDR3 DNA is TGCGCCAGCAGCCAAGTTCACGCGAGGACAGGGATGAATGAGCAGTTCTTC. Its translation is CASSQVHARTGMNEQFF.

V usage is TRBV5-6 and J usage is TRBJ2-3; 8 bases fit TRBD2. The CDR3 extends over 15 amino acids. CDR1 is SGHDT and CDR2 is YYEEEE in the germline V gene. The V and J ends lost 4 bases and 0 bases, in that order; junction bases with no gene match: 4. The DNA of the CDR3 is TGTGCCAGCAGCGGCCAGCGGGGGAGCACAGATACGCAGTATTTT. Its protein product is CASSGQRGSTDTQYF.

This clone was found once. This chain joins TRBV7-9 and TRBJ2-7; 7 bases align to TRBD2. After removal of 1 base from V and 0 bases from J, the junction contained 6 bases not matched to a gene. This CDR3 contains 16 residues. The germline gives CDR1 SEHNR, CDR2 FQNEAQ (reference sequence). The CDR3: CASSLVVTGGSYEQYF. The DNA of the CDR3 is TGTGCCAGCAGCTTAGTTGTGACGGGGGGCTCCTACGAGCAGTACTTC.

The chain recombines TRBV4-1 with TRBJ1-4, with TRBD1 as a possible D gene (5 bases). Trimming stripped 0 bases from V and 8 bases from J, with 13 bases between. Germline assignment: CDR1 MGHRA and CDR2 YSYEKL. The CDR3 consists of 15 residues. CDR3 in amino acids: CASSQDNRRGEKLFF. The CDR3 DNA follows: TGCGCCAGCAGCCAAGATAACAGGCGGGGCGAAAAACTGTTTTTT.

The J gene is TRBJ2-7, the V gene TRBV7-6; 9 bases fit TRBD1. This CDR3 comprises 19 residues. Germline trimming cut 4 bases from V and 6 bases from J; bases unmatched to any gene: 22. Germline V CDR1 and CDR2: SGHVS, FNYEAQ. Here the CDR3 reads CASSSKPILRDREGSEQYF. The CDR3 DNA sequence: TGTGCCAGCAGCTCAAAACCTATACTCCGGGACAGGGAAGGCAGCGAGCAGTACTTC.

This CDR3 reads CASRAGAADTQYF. CDR3 sequence (DNA): TGTGCCAGCAGGGCAGGGGCAGCAGATACGCAGTATTTT. V usage is TRBV2 and J usage is TRBJ2-3; weak D call: TRBD1 (6 bases). The CDR3 runs to 13 residues. V gave up 6 bases and J gave up 4 bases, with 11 bases separating them. The germline gives CDR1 SNHLY, CDR2 FYNNEI. Looking up the rest from reference TRBV2 and TRBJ2-3 gives the full variable domain: EPEVTQTPSHQVTQMGQEVILRCVPISNHLYFYWYRQILGQKVEFLVSFYNNEISEKSEIFDDQFSVERPDGSNFTLKIRSTKLEDSAMYFCASRAGAADTQYFGPGTRLTVL.

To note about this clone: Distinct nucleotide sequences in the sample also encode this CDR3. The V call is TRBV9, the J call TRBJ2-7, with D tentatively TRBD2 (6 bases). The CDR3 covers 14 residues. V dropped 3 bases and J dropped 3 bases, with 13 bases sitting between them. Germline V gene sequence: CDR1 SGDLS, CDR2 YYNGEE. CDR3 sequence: CASSAGVSSYEQYF. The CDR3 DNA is TGTGCCAGCAGCGCGGGAGTCTCTAGCTACGAGCAGTACTTC. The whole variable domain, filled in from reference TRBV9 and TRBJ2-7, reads DSGVTQTPKHLITATGQRVTLRCSPRSGDLSVYWYQQSLDQGLQFLIQYYNGEERAKGNILERFSAQQFPDLHSELNLSSLELGDSALYFCASSAGVSSYEQYFGPGTRLTVT.

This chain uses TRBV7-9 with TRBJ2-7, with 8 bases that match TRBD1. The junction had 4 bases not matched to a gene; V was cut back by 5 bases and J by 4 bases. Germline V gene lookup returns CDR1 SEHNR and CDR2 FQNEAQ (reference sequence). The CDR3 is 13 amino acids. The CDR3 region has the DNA TGTGCCAGCAGCGACAGGGGCGGTTACGAGCAGTACTTC. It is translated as CASSDRGGYEQYF. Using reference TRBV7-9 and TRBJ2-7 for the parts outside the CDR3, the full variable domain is DTGVSQNPRHKITKRGQNVTFRCDPISEHNRLYWYRQTLGQGPEFLTYFQNEAQLEKSRLLSDRFSAERPKGSFSTLEIQRTEQGDSAMYLCASSDRGGYEQYFGPGTRLTVT.

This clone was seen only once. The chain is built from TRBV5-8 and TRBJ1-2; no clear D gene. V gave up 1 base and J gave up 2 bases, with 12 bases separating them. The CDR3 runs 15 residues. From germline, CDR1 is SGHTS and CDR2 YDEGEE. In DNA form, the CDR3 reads TGTGCCAGCAGCTTGCTGACGGGTCGGAACTATGGCTACACCTTC. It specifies CASSLLTGRNYGYTF.

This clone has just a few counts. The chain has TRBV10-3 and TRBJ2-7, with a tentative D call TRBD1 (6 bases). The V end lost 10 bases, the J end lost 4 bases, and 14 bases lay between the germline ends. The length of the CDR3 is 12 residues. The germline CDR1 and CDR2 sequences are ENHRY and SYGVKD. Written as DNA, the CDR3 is TGTGCCACCCGGAGGACAGATTACGAGCAGTACTTC. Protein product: CATRRTDYEQYF.

In DNA form, the CDR3 reads TGTGCCAGCAAGGACAGCGAGTATGGCTACACCTTC. This encodes CASKDSEYGYTF. The rearrangement links TRBV27 to TRBJ1-2; D is possibly TRBD1 (6 bases). CDR3 size: 12 residues. V shed 7 bases and J shed 5 bases, with 11 bases lying between them. Germline lookup yields CDR1 MNHEY and CDR2 SMNVEV (reference sequence).